This T cell receptor beta chain comes out of a study of blood T cell repertoires in COVID-19. Study in general: Specimens from acute and convalescent COVID-19 originated in the United States, Italy and Spain. The cDNA or gDNA used as material had been derived from T cells, B-cell-depleted T cells, or PBMCs.

Assay used: immunoSEQ multiplex PCR; TCRdb lists only in-frame clones, some missing. The table shows roughly 330,000 clones, with around 92% occurring only once. V lost 0 bases and J lost 0; bases outside the gene matches: 4. There are 16 residues in the CDR3. Germline CDR1 and CDR2: MNHNY and SVGAGI (reference sequence). This TCR was sampled from a man between 18 and 35 years old who had recovered from COVID-19. The chain links TRBV6-6 to TRBJ1-1; 7 nucleotides align to TRBD1. Sequencing was performed on peripheral blood. CDR3 loop: CASSYSPGQMNTEAFF. The CDR3 bases are TGTGCCAGCAGTTACTCGCCGGGACAGATGAACACTGAAGCTTTCTTT.